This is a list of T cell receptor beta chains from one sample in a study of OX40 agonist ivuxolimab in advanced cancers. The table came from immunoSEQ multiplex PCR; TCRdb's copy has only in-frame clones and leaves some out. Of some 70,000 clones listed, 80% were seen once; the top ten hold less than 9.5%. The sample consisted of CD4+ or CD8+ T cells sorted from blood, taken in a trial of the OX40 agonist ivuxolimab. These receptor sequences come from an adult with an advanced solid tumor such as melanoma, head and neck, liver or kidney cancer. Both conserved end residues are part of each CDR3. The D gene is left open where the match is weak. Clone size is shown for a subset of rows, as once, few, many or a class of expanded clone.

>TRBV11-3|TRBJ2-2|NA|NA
TGTGCCAGCAGCCCTAGTGGGACGTTGAACACCGGGGAGCTGTTTTTT
CASSPSGTLNTGELFF
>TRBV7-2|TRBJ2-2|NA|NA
TGTGCCAGCAGCTATAGGAGGGGCGGTGGGGAGCTGTTTTTT
CASSYRRGGGELFF
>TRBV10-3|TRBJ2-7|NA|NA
TGTGCCATCAGTCGGGACAACTCCTACGAGCAGTACTTC
CAISRDNSYEQYF
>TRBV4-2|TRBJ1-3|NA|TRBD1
TGTGCCAGCAGTCTACAGGGGATCTCTGGAAACACCATATATTTT
CASSLQGISGNTIYF
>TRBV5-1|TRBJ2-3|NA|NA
TGCGCCAGCAGCTTGCGGGGGCCGTGGGGCGCGGATACGCAGTATTTT
CASSLRGPWGADTQYF
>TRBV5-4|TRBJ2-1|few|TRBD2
TGTGCCAGCAGCCGGACTAGCGGGGGCGTCAATGAGCAGTTCTTC
CASSRTSGGVNEQFF
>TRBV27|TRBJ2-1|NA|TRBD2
TGTGCCAGCAGTCTCGTCGTGGTAGCGGGAGGGCCAAGGGAGCAGTTCTTC
CASSLVVVAGGPREQFF
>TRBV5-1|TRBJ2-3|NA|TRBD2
TGCGCCAGCAGCTTGACCGCTAGCGGGCTTAGCACAGATACGCAGTATTTT
CASSLTASGLSTDTQYF
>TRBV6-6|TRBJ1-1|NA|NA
TGTGCCAGCAGTTCCTCGGGCAGGGACACTGAAGCTTTCTTT
CASSSSGRDTEAFF
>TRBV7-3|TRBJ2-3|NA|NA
TGTGCCAGCAGCTTAGACATGGGGACGCAGTATTTT
CASSLDMGTQYF
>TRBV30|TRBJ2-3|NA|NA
TGTGCCTTCCGATCGAGAGAGGGCACAGATACGCAGTATTTT
CAFRSREGTDTQYF
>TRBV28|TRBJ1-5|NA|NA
TGTGCCAGCAGTTTAGCCAGTCAGCCCCAGCATTTT
CASSLASQPQHF
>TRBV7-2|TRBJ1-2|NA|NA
TGTGCCAGCAGCTTACAGGAAGGCACTAACTATGGCTACACCTTC
CASSLQEGTNYGYTF
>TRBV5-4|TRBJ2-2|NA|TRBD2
TGTGCCAGCAGCTCCGCGGGGGCGAACACCGGGGAGCTGTTTTTT
CASSSAGANTGELFF
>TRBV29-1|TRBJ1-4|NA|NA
TGCGCGGGAACTAATGAAAAACTGTTTTTT
CAGTNEKLFF
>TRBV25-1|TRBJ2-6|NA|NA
TGTGCCAGCAGTGCGGGATTTCTTGGCTCTGGGGCCAACGTCCTGACTTTC
CASSAGFLGSGANVLTF
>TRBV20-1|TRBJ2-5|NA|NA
TGCAGTGCCAAAATCGGTGAGACCCAGTACTTC
CSAKIGETQYF
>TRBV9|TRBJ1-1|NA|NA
TGTGCCAGCAGCCGTTCAGGGACTGAAGCTTTCTTT
CASSRSGTEAFF
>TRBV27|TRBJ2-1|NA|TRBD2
TGTGCCAGCAGTTTAGGACTAGCGGGGGGCTACAATGAGCAGTTCTTC
CASSLGLAGGYNEQFF
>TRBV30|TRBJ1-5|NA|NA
TGTGCCTGGAGTCTTAAGGGGAATCAGCCCCAGCATTTT
CAWSLKGNQPQHF
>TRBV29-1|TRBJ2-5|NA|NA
TGCAGCGTTTCCTTGGACGCCGGTGAGACCCAGTACTTC
CSVSLDAGETQYF
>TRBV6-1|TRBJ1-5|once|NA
TGTGCCAGCAGTGTTAGTAGCAATCAGCCCCAGCATTTT
CASSVSSNQPQHF
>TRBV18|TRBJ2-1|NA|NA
TGTGCCAGCTCACCACTACTGACGTACAATGAGCAGTTCTTC
CASSPLLTYNEQFF
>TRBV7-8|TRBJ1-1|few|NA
TGTGCCAGCAGCTTAGGGCCGGGGAACACTGAAGCTTTCTTT
CASSLGPGNTEAFF
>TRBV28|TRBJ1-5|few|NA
TGTGCCAGCAGGCCCCGGGGTTGGGGCAATCAGCCCCAGCATTTT
CASRPRGWGNQPQHF
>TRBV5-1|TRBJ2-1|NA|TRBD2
TGCGCCAGCAGCCCACAAACACCTAGCGGGGGCTACAATGAGCAGTTCTTC
CASSPQTPSGGYNEQFF
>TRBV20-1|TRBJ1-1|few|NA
TGCAGTGCTAGCGACAACACTGAAGCTTTCTTT
CSASDNTEAFF
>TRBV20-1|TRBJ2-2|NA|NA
TGCAGTGCTAGCCTCCTCGGGGAGCTGTTTTTT
CSASLLGELFF
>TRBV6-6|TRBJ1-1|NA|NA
TGTGCCAGCAGTCCTCTGGGGGCGGGCACTGAAGCTTTCTTT
CASSPLGAGTEAFF
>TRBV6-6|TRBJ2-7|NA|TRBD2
TGTGCCAGCAGTACTAGCGGGAACTCCTACGAGCAGTACTTC
CASSTSGNSYEQYF
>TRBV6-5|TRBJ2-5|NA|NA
TGTGCCAGCAGCCAGGCCGGGACTCCGGAGACCCAGTACTTC
CASSQAGTPETQYF
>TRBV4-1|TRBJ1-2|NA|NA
TGCGCCAGCAGCCTAACGGGGGCTGCGAGCTATGGCTACACCTTC
CASSLTGAASYGYTF
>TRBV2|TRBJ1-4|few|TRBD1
TGTGCCAGCAGTGATCGGGGCACAGGGGCCAGGGAAAAACTGTTTTTT
CASSDRGTGAREKLFF
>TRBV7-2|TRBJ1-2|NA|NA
TGTGCCAGCAGCTTAGCGTGGGATGGCTACACCTTC
CASSLAWDGYTF
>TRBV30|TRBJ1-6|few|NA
TGTGCCTCCAGACAGAGCTCCTATAATTCACCCCTCCACTTT
CASRQSSYNSPLHF
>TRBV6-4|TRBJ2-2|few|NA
TGTGCCAGCAGTTACTTCGCAGGGGACACCGGGGAGCTGTTTTTT
CASSYFAGDTGELFF
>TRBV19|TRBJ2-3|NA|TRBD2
TGTGCCAGTAGCCGGACTAGCGGGAGGGAGTACACAGATACGCAGTATTTT
CASSRTSGREYTDTQYF
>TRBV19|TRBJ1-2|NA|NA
TGTGCCAGTAGTACCCACCCCGACGGGAACTATGGCTACACCTTC
CASSTHPDGNYGYTF
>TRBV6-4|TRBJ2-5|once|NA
TGTGCCACCCAAGGTAGCGACGTTGGAGAGACCCAGTACTTC
CATQGSDVGETQYF
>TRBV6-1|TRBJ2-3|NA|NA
TGTGCCAGCAGTGAATTTGCAGCCACAGATACGCAGTATTTT
CASSEFAATDTQYF
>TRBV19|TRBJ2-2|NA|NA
TGTGCCAGTAGCCGATATGGGGGGCCCGGAACCGGGGAGCTGTTTTTT
CASSRYGGPGTGELFF
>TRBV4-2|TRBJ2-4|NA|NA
TGTGCCAGCAGCCAAGAGAACCTGGACACCATTCAGTACTTC
CASSQENLDTIQYF
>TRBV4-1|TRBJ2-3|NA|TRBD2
TGCGCCAGCAGCCAAGATCTTACTAGCGGGGGGAACACAGATACGCAGTATTTT
CASSQDLTSGGNTDTQYF
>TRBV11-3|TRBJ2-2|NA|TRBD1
TGTGCCAGCAGCTTGACAGGGGCGAACACCGGGGAGCTGTTTTTT
CASSLTGANTGELFF
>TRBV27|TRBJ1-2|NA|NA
TGTGCCAGCAGTTTAATGGGAGTCAGGGCGGGGTATGGCTACACCTTC
CASSLMGVRAGYGYTF
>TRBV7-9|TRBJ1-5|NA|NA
TGTGCCAGCAGTTCGAACGAGGGCCAGCCCCAGCATTTT
CASSSNEGQPQHF
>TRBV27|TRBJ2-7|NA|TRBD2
TGTGCCAGCAGTCCGGGGGAGGGAGGGGAGCAGTACTTC
CASSPGEGGEQYF
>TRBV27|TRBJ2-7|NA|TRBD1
TGTGCCAGCAGCCGGACAGGGGGGACCTACGAGCAGTACTTC
CASSRTGGTYEQYF
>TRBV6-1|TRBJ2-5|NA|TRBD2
TGTGCCAGCAGTGAAAGGATAGCGGGGCTTACGCAGACCCAGTACTTC
CASSERIAGLTQTQYF
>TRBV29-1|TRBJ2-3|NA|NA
TGCAGCGCGACGGGGGGCACAGATACGCAGTATTTT
CSATGGTDTQYF
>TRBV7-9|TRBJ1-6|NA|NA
TGTGCCAGCAGCTTAGAGGGTGGGTCACCCCTCCACTTT
CASSLEGGSPLHF
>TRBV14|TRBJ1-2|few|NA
TGTGCCAGCAGCCAAGACAGGCGTAGGGGCTACACCTTC
CASSQDRRRGYTF
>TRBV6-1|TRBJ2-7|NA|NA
TGTGCCACCCGACCAGGGTCCCGCTACGAGCAGTACTTC
CATRPGSRYEQYF
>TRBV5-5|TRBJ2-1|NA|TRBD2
TGTGCCAGCAGCTTGTGGCTAGCGGGGGGCCTCGAGCAGTTCTTC
CASSLWLAGGLEQFF
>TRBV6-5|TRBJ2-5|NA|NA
TGTGCCAGCAAGGAAGGGAGTGGCGAGACCCAGTACTTC
CASKEGSGETQYF
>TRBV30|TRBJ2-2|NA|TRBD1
TGTGCCTGGAGTGTACTTCCCGGGACAGGGGGCACCGGGGAGCTGTTTTTT
CAWSVLPGTGGTGELFF
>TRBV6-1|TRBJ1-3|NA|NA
TGTGCCAGCAGTGTCGACCCTAGCTCTGGAAACACCATATATTTT
CASSVDPSSGNTIYF
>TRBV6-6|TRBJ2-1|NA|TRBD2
TGTGCCAGCAGTTACAGGGCTAGCGGGAGCTATGAGCAGTTCTTC
CASSYRASGSYEQFF
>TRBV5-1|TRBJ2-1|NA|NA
TGCGCCAGCAGCTTCCGCGTTTACGGAGACAATGAGCAGTTCTTC
CASSFRVYGDNEQFF
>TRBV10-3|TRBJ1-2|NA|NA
TGTGCCATCAGTGACGGCACAATCCCCTCCTACACCTTC
CAISDGTIPSYTF